Shown below are 15 T cell receptor beta chains from a single sample sequenced in a study of response to subunit inactivated influenza vaccine. TCRdb re-derived calls from the RT-PCR reads in MiXCR, one entry per CDR3 protein. In the table there are approximately 170,000 distinct CDR3 sequences, approximately 12% of which are singletons. The same sample was also used in a study of T cells expressing NK-cell markers. That paper states: What made the TCR beta cDNA was 5'RACE template switching with UMIs.

Source: CD8+ T cells sorted from PBMCs, taken 11 to 12 days after vaccination. These receptors all come from a man aged 50-60 years who received an inactivated influenza vaccine.

This clonotype showed up just a few times. The chain couples TRBV6-2 or TRBV6-3 to TRBJ2-5; D is tentatively TRBD1 or TRBD2 (5 bases each). The length of the CDR3 is 11 residues. V was clipped by 0 bases and J by 10 bases, with 6 bases between them. In germline, CDR1 is MNHEY, CDR2 SVGEGT. The CDR3 nucleotides are TGTGCCAGCAGTTACTCGGGGGACCAGTACTTC. As protein: CASSYSGDQYF.

This clonotype was counted ten times or more. The chain uses TRBV20-1 and TRBJ2-3; D is unclear. Germline CDR1 DFQATT, CDR2 SNEGSKA (reference sequence). Trimming shortened V by 2 bases and J by 0 bases, and 12 bases separated the two germline ends. The CDR3 length is 15 residues. CDR3 sequence reads: CSARSFSASTDTQYF. CDR3 sequence (DNA): TGCAGTGCTAGAAGCTTCAGTGCTAGCACAGATACGCAGTATTTT.

This clonotype came up a few times. This chain joins TRBV20-1 and TRBJ2-3; 9 bases match TRBD1. The CDR3 sequence is 15 residues long. J lost 4 bases, V lost 3 bases, and 8 bases had no gene match. CDR1 and CDR2 (germline): DFQATT, SNEGSKA (reference sequence). In DNA form, the CDR3 reads TGCAGTGCTAGGGGGGACAGGGACGTGCCAGATACGCAGTATTTT. It encodes CSARGDRDVPDTQYF.

CDR3 protein: CASSFIFQDNYGYTF. In DNA, the CDR3 is TGCGCCAGCAGCTTTATTTTTCAGGACAACTATGGCTACACCTTC. The chain joins TRBV5-1 to TRBJ1-2, with unresolved D. Germline V gene data show CDR1 as SGHRS and CDR2 as YFSETQ. V shed 2 bases and J shed 2 bases, with 13 bases lying between them. The CDR3 sequence is 15 residues long.

This clonotype was seen many times. V and J are TRBV6-1 and TRBJ2-1; TRBD1 aligns across 7 bases. This CDR3 is 13 amino acids long. J lost 10 bases, V lost 2 bases, and 5 bases had no gene match. Germline V CDR1 and CDR2: MNHNS, SASEGT. CDR3 bases: TGTGCCAGCAGTGAATTTAGGGGGCCGGAGCAGTTCTTC. Amino acid sequence: CASSEFRGPEQFF.

This clonotype has more than one count but fewer than ten. J is TRBJ2-5 and V is TRBV6-2 or TRBV6-3, with a possible D match to TRBD2 (5 bases). This CDR3 spans 14 amino acids. Deletions cut 5 bases from V and 0 bases from J, with 10 bases between. Germline CDR1 and CDR2: MNHEY and SVGEGT. Here the CDR3 DNA reads TGTGCCAGCAGTGAGCGGTGGTACCAAGAGACCCAGTACTTC. Residues: CASSERWYQETQYF.

The chain is built from TRBV12-3 or TRBV12-4 and TRBJ1-4, with D unclear. V shed 6 bases and J shed 5 bases, with 7 bases lying between them. The CDR3 consists of 12 residues. The CDR3 reads CASRFPNEKLFF. CDR3 coding DNA: TGTGCCAGCAGGTTCCCGAATGAAAAACTGTTTTTT.

The table lists this clonotype with many counts. This sequence joins TRBV12-3 or TRBV12-4 and TRBJ2-7; TRBD1 agrees at 7 bases. CDR3 length: 12 amino acids. The J segment lost 3 bases and the V segment lost 9 bases, leaving 5 bases of the junction unmatched. The CDR3 loop reads CASRQGSYEQYF. Written as DNA, the CDR3 is TGTGCCAGTAGACAGGGTAGCTACGAGCAGTACTTC.

This clonotype has just a few counts. The rearrangement uses TRBV4-3 and TRBJ1-4, with a weak D call TRBD1 (5 bases). The V gene's germline CDR1 is LGHNA and CDR2 YSLEER. The CDR3 has 15 amino acids. V dropped 4 bases and J dropped 4 bases, with 13 bases sitting between them. CDR3 sequence reads: CASSRGSQGNEKLFF. CDR3 nucleotide sequence: TGCGCCAGCAGCCGAGGGAGTCAGGGTAATGAAAAACTGTTTTTT.

This clonotype has a count of ten or more. This chain uses TRBV28 with TRBJ2-3, with TRBD1 matching 11 bases. The germline gives CDR1 MDHEN, CDR2 SYDVKM. J was trimmed by 2 bases and V by 5 bases; bases with no gene match: 3. The CDR3 is made up of 15 amino acids. CDR3 coding DNA: TGTGCCAGCAGTCGAGGACAGGGGGCCACAGATACGCAGTATTTT. Translating gives CASSRGQGATDTQYF.

This clonotype was counted a few times. The V and J genes are TRBV20-1 and TRBJ2-7; no firm D call. The CDR3 has 12 residues. Deletions cut 1 base from V and 3 bases from J, with 7 bases between. The germline V gene has CDR1 DFQATT and CDR2 SNEGSKA (reference sequence). CDR3 nucleotides: TGCAGTGCTAGAGTAAATTTCTACGAGCAGTACTTC. Protein product: CSARVNFYEQYF.

This clonotype was observed at least ten times. The chain employs TRBV10-3 and TRBJ1-2, with 8 nucleotides matching TRBD1. This CDR3 is built from 15 residues. Unmatched junction bases numbered 6, after V lost 0 bases and J lost 6 bases. Germline V CDR1 and CDR2: ENHRY, SYGVKD. The CDR3 DNA reads as TGTGCCATCAGTGAGTCTACGACAGGGGCTAATGGCTACACCTTC. It specifies CAISESTTGANGYTF.

The chain couples TRBV2 to TRBJ2-7; no clear D. V was trimmed by 7 bases and J by 3 bases, leaving 13 bases between them. This CDR3 contains 13 residues. Germline V CDR1 and CDR2: SNHLY, FYNNEI. DNA of the CDR3: TGTGCCAGCATAAACCCCCCTCACTACGAGCAGTACTTC. Translated: CASINPPHYEQYF.

In its sample, this clonotype was seen a few times. The chain combines TRBV3-1 with TRBJ2-7; D tentatively reads TRBD1 or TRBD2 (7 bases each). Trimming stripped 10 bases from V and 3 bases from J, with 22 bases between. Looked up from germline, CDR1 is LGHDT and CDR2 is YNNKEL (reference sequence). There are 15 residues in the CDR3. The CDR3 spells CATAGGVADYYEQYF. The CDR3 DNA is TGTGCCACCGCAGGGGGGGTCGCGGACTACTACGAGCAGTACTTC.

The sample holds many counts of this clonotype. CDR3 loop: CASSTGGSYNEQFF. DNA of the CDR3: TGTGCCAGCAGTACAGGGGGCTCCTACAATGAGCAGTTCTTC. V usage is TRBV12-3 or TRBV12-4 and J usage is TRBJ2-1; 8 bases agree with TRBD1. The CDR3 is made up of 14 amino acids. V lost 5 bases and J lost 0; bases outside the gene matches: 0.